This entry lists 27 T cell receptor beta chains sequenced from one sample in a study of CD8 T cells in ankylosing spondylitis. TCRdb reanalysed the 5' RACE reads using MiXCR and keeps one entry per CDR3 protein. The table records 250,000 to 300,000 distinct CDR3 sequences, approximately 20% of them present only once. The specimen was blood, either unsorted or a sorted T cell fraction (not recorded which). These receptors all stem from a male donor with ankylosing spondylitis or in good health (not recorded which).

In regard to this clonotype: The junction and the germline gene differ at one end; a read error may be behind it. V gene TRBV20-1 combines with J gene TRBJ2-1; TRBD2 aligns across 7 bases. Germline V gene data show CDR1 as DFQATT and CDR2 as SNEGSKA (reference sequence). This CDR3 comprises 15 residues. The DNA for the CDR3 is TGCAGTGTTAGAGACCTAGCGGAGCCGTACAATGAGCAGTTCTTC. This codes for CSVRDLAEPYNEQFF.

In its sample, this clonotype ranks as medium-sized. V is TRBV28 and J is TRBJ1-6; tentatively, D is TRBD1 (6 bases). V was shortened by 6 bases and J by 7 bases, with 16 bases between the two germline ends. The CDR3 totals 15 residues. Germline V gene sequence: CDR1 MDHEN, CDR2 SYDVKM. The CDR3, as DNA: TGTGCCAGCAGCGCTGGGGGCAGACTCAATTCACCCCTCCACTTT. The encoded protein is CASSAGGRLNSPLHF.

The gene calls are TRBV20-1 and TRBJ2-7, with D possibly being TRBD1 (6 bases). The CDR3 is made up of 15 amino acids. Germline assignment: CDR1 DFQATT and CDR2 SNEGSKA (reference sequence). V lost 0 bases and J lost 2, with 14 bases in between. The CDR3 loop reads CSARDVQGGAYEQYV. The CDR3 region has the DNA TGCAGTGCTAGAGATGTACAGGGTGGGGCCTACGAGCAGTACGTC.

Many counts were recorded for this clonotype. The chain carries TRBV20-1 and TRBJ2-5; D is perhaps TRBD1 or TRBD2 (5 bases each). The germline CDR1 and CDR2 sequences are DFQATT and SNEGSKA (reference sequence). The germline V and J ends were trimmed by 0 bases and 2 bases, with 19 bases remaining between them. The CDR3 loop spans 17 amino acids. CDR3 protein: CSARDLSGPHLQETQYF. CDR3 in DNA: TGCAGTGCTAGAGATCTCTCGGGACCCCACTTACAAGAGACCCAGTACTTC.

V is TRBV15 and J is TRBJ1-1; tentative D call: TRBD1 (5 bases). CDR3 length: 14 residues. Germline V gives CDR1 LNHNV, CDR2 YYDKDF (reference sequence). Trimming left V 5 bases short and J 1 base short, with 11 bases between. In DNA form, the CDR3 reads TGTGCCACCAGCCTAGGGACGGGGAACACTGAAGCTTTCTTT. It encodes CATSLGTGNTEAFF. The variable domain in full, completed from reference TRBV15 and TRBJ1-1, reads DAMVIQNPRYQVTQFGKPVTLSCSQTLNHNVMYWYQQKSSQAPKLLFHYYDKDFNNEADTPDNFQSRRPNTSFCFLDIRSPGLGDTAMYLCATSLGTGNTEAFFGQGTRLTVV.

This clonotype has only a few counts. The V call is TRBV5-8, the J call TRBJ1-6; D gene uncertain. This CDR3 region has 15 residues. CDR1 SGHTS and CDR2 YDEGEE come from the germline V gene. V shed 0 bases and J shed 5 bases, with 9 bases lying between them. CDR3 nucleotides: TGTGCCAGCAGCTTGGAGGGATCCCATAATTCACCCCTCCACTTT. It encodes CASSLEGSHNSPLHF.

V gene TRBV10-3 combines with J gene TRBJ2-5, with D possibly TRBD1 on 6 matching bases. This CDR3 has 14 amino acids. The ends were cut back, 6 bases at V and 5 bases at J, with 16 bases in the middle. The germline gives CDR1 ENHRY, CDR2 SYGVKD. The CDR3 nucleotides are TGTGCCATCAGATCCAACAGGGAATATGAGACCCAGTACTTC. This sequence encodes CAIRSNREYETQYF.

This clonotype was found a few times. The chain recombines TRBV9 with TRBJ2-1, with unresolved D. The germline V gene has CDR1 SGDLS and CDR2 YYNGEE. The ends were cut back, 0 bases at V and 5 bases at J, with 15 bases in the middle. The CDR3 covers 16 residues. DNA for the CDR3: TGTGCCAGCAGCGTAGAAGGAGAGGTCGTTGACAATGAGCAGTTCTTC. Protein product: CASSVEGEVVDNEQFF. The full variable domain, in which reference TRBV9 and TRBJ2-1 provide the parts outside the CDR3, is DSGVTQTPKHLITATGQRVTLRCSPRSGDLSVYWYQQSLDQGLQFLIQYYNGEERAKGNILERFSAQQFPDLHSELNLSSLELGDSALYFCASSVEGEVVDNEQFFGPGTRLTVL.

CDR3 sequence: CASSQAYPGGNEQFF. CDR3 coding DNA: TGCGCCAGCAGCCAAGCGTACCCGGGGGGAAATGAGCAGTTCTTC. The J gene is TRBJ2-1, the V gene TRBV4-1, with 7 bases aligning to TRBD2. V shed 1 base and J 7 bases; nucleotides not matched to a gene: 7. The germline V gene has CDR1 MGHRA and CDR2 YSYEKL. The CDR3 is 15 amino acids.

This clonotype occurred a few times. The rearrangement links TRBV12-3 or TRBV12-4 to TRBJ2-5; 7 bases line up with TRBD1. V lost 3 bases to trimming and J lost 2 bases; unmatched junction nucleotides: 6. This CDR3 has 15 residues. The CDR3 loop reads CASSLGSRGQETQYF. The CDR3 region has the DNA TGTGCCAGCAGTTTGGGTAGCAGGGGGCAAGAGACCCAGTACTTC.

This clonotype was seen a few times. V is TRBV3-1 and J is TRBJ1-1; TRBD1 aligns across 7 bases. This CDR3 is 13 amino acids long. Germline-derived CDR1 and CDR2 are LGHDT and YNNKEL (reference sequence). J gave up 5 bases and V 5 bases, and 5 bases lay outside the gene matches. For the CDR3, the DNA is TGTGCCAGCAGCGTACAGGGGAAGACTGAAGCTTTCTTT. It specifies CASSVQGKTEAFF.

CDR3 nucleotide sequence: TGTGCCACCAGTGGAGGGGCCGGACGCACAGATACGCAGTATTTT. Encoded protein: CATSGGAGRTDTQYF. The rearrangement links TRBV24-1 to TRBJ2-3, with D possibly called TRBD1 or TRBD2 (5 bases each). The CDR3 has 15 residues. V was cut by 5 bases and J by 1 base, with 12 bases left in between. CDR1 KGHDR and CDR2 SFDVKD come from the germline V gene.

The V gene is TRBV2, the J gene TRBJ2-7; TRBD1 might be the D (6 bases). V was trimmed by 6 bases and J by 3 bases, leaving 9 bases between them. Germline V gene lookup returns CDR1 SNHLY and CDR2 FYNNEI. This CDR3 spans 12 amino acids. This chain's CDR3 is CASSGTIYEQYV. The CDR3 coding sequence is TGTGCCAGCAGCGGGACAATCTACGAGCAGTACGTC.

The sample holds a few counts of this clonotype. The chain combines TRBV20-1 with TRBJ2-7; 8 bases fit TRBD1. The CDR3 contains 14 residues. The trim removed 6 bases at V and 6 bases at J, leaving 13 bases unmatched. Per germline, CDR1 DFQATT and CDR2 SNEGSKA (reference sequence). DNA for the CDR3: TGCAGTGCCACCTCCTTGGACAGGGTTGTCGAGCAGTACGTC. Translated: CSATSLDRVVEQYV.

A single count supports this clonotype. As DNA, the CDR3 is TGTGCCAGCAGGAATGACAGGAGCTCCTATAATTCACCCCTCCACTTT. Amino acids: CASRNDRSSYNSPLHF. The chain combines TRBV12-3 or TRBV12-4 with TRBJ1-6, with a possible D match to TRBD1 (6 bases). V was trimmed by 6 bases and J by 0 bases, leaving 12 bases between them. This CDR3 spans 16 amino acids.

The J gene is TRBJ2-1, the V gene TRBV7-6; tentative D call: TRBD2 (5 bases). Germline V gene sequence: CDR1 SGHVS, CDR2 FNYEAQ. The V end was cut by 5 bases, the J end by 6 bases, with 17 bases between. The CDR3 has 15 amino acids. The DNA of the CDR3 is TGTGCCAGCAGCCACAGCGGACGGGTAGCCAATGAGCAGTTCTTC. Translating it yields CASSHSGRVANEQFF.

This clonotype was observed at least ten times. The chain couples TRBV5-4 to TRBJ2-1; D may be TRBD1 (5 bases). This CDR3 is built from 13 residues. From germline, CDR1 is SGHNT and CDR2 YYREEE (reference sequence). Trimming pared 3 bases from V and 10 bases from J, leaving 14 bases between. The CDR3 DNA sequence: TGTGCCAGCAGCTCTGGGGCGCAACCGGAGCAGTTCTTC. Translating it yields CASSSGAQPEQFF.

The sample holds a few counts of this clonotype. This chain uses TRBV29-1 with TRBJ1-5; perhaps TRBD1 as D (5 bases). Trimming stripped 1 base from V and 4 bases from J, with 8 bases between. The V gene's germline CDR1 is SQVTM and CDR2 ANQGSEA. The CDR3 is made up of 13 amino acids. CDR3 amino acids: CSVEAGGNQPQHF. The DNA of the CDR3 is TGCAGCGTTGAAGCGGGGGGGAATCAGCCCCAGCATTTT.

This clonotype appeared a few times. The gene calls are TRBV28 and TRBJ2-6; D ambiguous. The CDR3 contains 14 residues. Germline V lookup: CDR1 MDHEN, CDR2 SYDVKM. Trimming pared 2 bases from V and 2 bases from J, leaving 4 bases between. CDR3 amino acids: CASSLVTGANVLTF. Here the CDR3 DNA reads TGTGCCAGCAGTTTAGTAACTGGGGCCAACGTCCTGACTTTC. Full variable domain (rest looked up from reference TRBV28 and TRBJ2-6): DVKVTQSSRYLVKRTGEKVFLECVQDMDHENMFWYRQDPGLGLRLIYFSYDVKMKEKGDIPEGYSVSREKKERFSLILESASTNQTSMYLCASSLVTGANVLTFGAGSRLTVL.

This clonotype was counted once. The CDR3 spells CASSPRQGGPNTEAFF. In DNA form, the CDR3 reads TGTGCCAGCAGCCCACGACAGGGGGGCCCGAACACTGAAGCTTTCTTT. This rearrangement joins TRBV3-1 to TRBJ1-1, with 9 positions matching TRBD1. The J segment lost 1 base and the V segment lost 4 bases, leaving 7 bases of the junction unmatched. This CDR3 region has 16 residues. The V gene's germline CDR1 is LGHDT and CDR2 YNNKEL (reference sequence).

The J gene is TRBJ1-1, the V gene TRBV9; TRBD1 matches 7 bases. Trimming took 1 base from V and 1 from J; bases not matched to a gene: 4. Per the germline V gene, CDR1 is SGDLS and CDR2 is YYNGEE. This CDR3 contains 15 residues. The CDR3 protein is CASSVQGQWNTEAFF. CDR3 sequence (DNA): TGTGCCAGCAGCGTACAGGGACAGTGGAACACTGAAGCTTTCTTT.

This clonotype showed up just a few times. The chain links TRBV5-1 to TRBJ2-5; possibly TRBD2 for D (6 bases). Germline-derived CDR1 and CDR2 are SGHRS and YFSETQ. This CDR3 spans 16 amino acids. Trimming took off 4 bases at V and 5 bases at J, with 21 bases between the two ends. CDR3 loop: CASSATGTLPLETQYF. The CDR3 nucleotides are TGCGCCAGCAGCGCAACCGGGACTCTCCCTTTGGAGACCCAGTACTTC. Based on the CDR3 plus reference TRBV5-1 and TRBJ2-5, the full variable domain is KAGVTQTPRYLIKTRGQQVTLSCSPISGHRSVSWYQQTPGQGLQFLFEYFSETQRNKGNFPGRFSGRQFSNSRSEMNVSTLELGDSALYLCASSATGTLPLETQYFGPGTRLLVL.

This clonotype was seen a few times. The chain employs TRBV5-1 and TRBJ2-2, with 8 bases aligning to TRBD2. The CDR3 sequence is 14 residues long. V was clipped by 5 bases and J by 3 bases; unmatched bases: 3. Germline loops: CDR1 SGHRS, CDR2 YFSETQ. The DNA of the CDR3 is TGCGCCAGCAGAACCGGGGGGGACACCGGGGAGCTGTTTTTT. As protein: CASRTGGDTGELFF.

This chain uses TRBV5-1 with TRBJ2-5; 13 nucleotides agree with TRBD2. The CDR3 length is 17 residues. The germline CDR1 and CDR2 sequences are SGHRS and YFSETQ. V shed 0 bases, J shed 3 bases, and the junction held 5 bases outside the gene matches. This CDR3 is CASSLGGLAGPEETQYF. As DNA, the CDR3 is TGCGCCAGCAGCTTGGGGGGACTAGCGGGACCGGAAGAGACCCAGTACTTC.

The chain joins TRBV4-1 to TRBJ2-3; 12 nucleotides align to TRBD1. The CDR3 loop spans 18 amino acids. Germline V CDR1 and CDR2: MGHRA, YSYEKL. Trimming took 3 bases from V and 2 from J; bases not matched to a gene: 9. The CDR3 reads CASSHGSGTGGFTDTQYF. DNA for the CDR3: TGCGCCAGCAGCCATGGCTCAGGGACAGGGGGCTTCACAGATACGCAGTATTTT.

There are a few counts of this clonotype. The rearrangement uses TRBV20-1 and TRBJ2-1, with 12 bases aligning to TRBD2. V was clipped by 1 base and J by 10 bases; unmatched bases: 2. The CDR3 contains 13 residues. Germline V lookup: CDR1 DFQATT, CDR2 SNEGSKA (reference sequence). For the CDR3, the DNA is TGCAGTGCTAGAGGGACTAGCGGGGAGGAGCAGTTCTTC. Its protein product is CSARGTSGEEQFF.

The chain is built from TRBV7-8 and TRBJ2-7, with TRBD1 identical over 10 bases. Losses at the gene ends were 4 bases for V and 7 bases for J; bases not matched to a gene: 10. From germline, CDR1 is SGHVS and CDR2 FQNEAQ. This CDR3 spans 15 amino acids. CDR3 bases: TGTGCCAGCAGCTCTGGGGACAGGGGCTGGAGAGAGCAGTACGTC. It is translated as CASSSGDRGWREQYV.